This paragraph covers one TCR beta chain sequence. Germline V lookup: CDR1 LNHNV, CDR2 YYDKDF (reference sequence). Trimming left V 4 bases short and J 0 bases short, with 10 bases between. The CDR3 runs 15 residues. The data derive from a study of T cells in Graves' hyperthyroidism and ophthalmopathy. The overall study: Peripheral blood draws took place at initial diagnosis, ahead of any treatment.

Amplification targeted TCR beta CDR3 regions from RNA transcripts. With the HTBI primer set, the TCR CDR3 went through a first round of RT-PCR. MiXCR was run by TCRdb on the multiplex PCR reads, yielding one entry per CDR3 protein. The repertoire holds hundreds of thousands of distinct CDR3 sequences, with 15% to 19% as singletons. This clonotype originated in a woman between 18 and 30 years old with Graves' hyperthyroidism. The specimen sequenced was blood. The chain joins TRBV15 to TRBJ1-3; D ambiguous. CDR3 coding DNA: TGTGCCACCAGCATAGGACGTCTCTCTGGAAACACCATATATTTT. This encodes CATSIGRLSGNTIYF.